This TCR beta chain was sequenced during a study of CD4 and CD8 cells across lung adenocarcinoma regions. TCRdb redid the calling of the PCR reads with MiXCR, one entry per CDR3 protein. This repertoire shows approximately 11,000 distinct CDR3 sequences, under 55% found once; its top ten account for 26%. Localized lung adenocarcinoma, a non-small cell lung cancer, affected the donors. This clonotype was obtained from a female donor with lung adenocarcinoma. The CD4 and CD8 labels of this study may be unreliable. The sample taken for sequencing was CD8+ T cells from the margin of a lung tumor.

This chain's CDR3 is CASSYVGTERTGTQYF. The CDR3 nucleotides read TGTGCCAGCAGTTACGTTGGGACTGAAAGGACAGGGACGCAGTATTTT. The V call is TRBV6-5, the J call TRBJ2-3; TRBD1 aligns across 8 bases. Per germline, CDR1 MNHEY and CDR2 SVGAGI. The CDR3 spans 16 residues. After removal of 2 bases from V and 9 bases from J, the junction contained 13 bases not matched to a gene.